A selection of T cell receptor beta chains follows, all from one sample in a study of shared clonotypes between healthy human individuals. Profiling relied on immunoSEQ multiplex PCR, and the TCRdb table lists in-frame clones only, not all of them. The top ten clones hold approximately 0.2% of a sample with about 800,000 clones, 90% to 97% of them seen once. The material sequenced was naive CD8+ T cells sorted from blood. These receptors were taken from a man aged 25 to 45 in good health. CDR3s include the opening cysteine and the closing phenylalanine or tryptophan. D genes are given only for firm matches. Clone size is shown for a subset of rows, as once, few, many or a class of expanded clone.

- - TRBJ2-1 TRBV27 TGTGCCAGCAGTCTTACCCCTTTCGGACTGACGCGAAACAATGAGCAGTTCTTC CASSLTPFGLTRNNEQFF
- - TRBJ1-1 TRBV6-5 TGTGCCAGCAGGGCCGGGCAGTTCACTGAAGCTTTCTTT CASRAGQFTEAFF
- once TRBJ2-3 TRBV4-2 TGTGCCAGCAGCCAAGTTATTAGCATAGGGACAGATACGCAGTATTTT CASSQVISIGTDTQYF
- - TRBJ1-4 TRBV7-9 TGTGCCAGCAGCTTAGACAGCGCAACTAATGAAAAACTGTTTTTT CASSLDSATNEKLFF
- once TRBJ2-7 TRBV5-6 TGTGCCAGCAGCTTGGCCTCTGGGTTCTACGAGCAGTACTTC CASSLASGFYEQYF
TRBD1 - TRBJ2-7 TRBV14 TGTGCCAGCAGCCAATCGACAGGGCTATCCTACGAGCAGTACTTC CASSQSTGLSYEQYF
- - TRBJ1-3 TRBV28 TGTGCCAGCAGTTTAACCGGCTCTGGAAACACCATATATTTT CASSLTGSGNTIYF
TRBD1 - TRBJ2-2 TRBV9 TGTGCCAGCAGCGGCCACATTGGACAGGGAGGAACCGGGGAGCTGTTTTTT CASSGHIGQGGTGELFF
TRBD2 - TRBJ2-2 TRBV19 TGTGCCAGTAGACCGACGGGACTAGGAGTCGGGGAGCTGTTTTTT CASRPTGLGVGELFF
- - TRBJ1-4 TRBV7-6 TGTGCCAGCAGCTTAAACCCGGACAGCCGTAATGAAAAACTGTTTTTT CASSLNPDSRNEKLFF
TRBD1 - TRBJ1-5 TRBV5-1 TGCGCCAGCAGCTTGTACCCAGGGGGCGAATTTAGCAATCAGCCCCAGCATTTT CASSLYPGGEFSNQPQHF
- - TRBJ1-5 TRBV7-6 TGTGCCAGCAGCGGCGACACGGATCTTGGCCCCCAGCATTTT CASSGDTDLGPQHF
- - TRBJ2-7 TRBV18 TGTGCCAGCTCGCTCGTCCAAGGGGCCCTCTACGAGCAGTACTTC CASSLVQGALYEQYF
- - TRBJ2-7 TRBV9 TGTGCCAGCAGCGTAAGTCAGGGATCCGGTTACGAGCAGTACTTC CASSVSQGSGYEQYF
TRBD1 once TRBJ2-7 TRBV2 TGTGCCAGCACCCTAAAGGACAGGGACCCCTACGAGCAGTACTTC CASTLKDRDPYEQYF
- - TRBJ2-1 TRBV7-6 TGTGCCAGCAGCTTAGTACTCGGGGGTGACTCCTACAATGAGCAGTTCTTC CASSLVLGGDSYNEQFF
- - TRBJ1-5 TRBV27 TGTGCCAGCAGTCCCTCCCAGGGAAGTCAGCCCCAGCATTTT CASSPSQGSQPQHF
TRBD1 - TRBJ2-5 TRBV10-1 TGCGCCAGCAGCGGGGACAGGGGCGAGGAAGAGACCCAGTACTTC CASSGDRGEEETQYF
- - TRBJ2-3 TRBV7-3 TGTGCCAGCAGCTTAGACTCATTCACAGATACGCAGTATTTT CASSLDSFTDTQYF
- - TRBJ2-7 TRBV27 TGTGCCAGCAGTTTAATCATGGGACAAGACTACGAGCAGTACTTC CASSLIMGQDYEQYF
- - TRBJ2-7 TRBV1 TGCACCAGGAGACTCGGACTAGAAGGGATCTACGAGCAGTACTTC CTRRLGLEGIYEQYF
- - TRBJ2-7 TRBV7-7 TGTGCTAGCAGCTCACCTAGCGACCTAGCGCTACCGTCCTACGAGCAGTACTTC CASSSPSDLALPSYEQYF
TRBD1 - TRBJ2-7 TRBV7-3 TGTGCCAGCAGCCCGACAGGGGCGACACCCTACGAGCAGTACTTC CASSPTGATPYEQYF
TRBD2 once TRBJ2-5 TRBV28 TGTGCCAGCAGTTTATCTGGCGGGGGGCAGGCGTGGGGAGAGACCCAGTACTTC CASSLSGGGQAWGETQYF
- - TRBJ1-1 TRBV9 TGTGCCAGCACTCTAACCCCAGGGAGGGACACTGAAGCTTTCTTT CASTLTPGRDTEAFF
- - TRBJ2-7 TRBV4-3 TGCGCCAGCAGCCAAGGGGATTCCAGGGTCTACGAGCAGTACTTC CASSQGDSRVYEQYF
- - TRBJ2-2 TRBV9 TGTGCCAGCAGCGTAGACGGGACACTCACCGGGGAGCTGTTTTTT CASSVDGTLTGELFF
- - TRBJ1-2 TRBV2 TGTGCCAGCAGGGGGGTTGGCTACACCTTC CASRGVGYTF
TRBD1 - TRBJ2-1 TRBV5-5 TGTGCCAGCAGCTTAACAGGGGCGATGGATGAGCAGTTCTTC CASSLTGAMDEQFF
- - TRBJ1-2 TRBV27 TGTGCCAGCAGTTTAAGTGGAACCTATGGCTACACCTTC CASSLSGTYGYTF
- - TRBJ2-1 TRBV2 TGTGCCAGCAAAGGAGGAGAGCAGTTCTTC CASKGGEQFF
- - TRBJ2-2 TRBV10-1 TGCGCCAGCAGTGAGACTATTGTCACCGGGGAGCTGTTTTTT CASSETIVTGELFF
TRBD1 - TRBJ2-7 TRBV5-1 TGCGCCAGTCGTTCAACCCCCGAGACAGGGAAGGAGCAGTACTTC CASRSTPETGKEQYF
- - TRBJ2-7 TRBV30 TGTGCCTGGAGTGCATTCAGGGGACCCCTCTACGAGCAGTACTTC CAWSAFRGPLYEQYF
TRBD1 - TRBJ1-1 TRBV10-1 TGCGCCAGCCGCCTCCGACAGGGGGTTAACACTGAAGCTTTCTTT CASRLRQGVNTEAFF
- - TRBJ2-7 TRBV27 TGTGCCAGCAGTAAAGTCCGGGCCAGGGGTTACGAGCAGTACTTC CASSKVRARGYEQYF